A single T cell receptor beta chain is shown here with its context. Original methodology: Amplification of reference gene primers was used by the study to estimate nucleated cell counts. The data were produced by immunoSEQ multiplex PCR, yet TCRdb's version contains in-frame clones alone and is incomplete. That table gives V, J and clone size, and the DNA gave D and trimming. The sample holds about 86,000 clones; around 88% are singletons and the top ten take roughly 1.2%. Germline CDR1 is SQVTM and CDR2 is ANQGSEA. The CDR3 totals 16 residues. With V trimmed by 2 bases and J by 3 bases, 8 bases remained unmatched. This entry is derived from a study of blood T cell repertoires in COVID-19.

The origin of this receptor is a woman aged 50 to 60 with acute COVID-19. The gene calls are TRBV29-1 and TRBJ2-5, with TRBD2 matching over 11 bases. The material sequenced was PBMCs or T cells enriched from blood (not recorded which). In nucleotides, the CDR3 is TGCAGCGTTGAAAGTCCGGGACTAGCGGACAAAGAGACCCAGTACTTC. It encodes CSVESPGLADKETQYF.